Below, one T cell receptor (beta chain) is given with its context. Its specificity is not known. These data belong to a study of cytomegalovirus exposure and HLA in healthy donors. Study outcomes and limitations: Specificity for CMV antigens was confirmed in vitro for a few of the CMV-associated chains. Cytomegalovirus-associated status was assigned to 150 or so TCR beta chains. A subsequent analysis found that TCR clusters from the first cohort also tended to co-occur in the 120 or so validation repertoires, with 90% to 95% of cluster scores above 0.

V lost 4 bases to trimming and J lost 1 base, with 13 bases between them. Per the germline V gene, CDR1 is GTSNPN and CDR2 is SVGIG (reference sequence). There are 14 residues in the CDR3. The donors were members of the validation cohort comprising roughly 130 subjects, separate from the roughly 650-subject first cohort. Profiled with immunoSEQ multiplex PCR; TCRdb holds only in-frame clones, not every one. This sample has 150,000 or so clones, with 85% to 90% found just once. This sequence was found in a woman aged 18-29 years in good health and CMV-seropositive. The sequenced material came from PBMCs. The chain is built from TRBV30 and TRBJ1-1; perhaps TRBD1 as D (5 bases). CDR3 amino acids: CAWKGFGGNTEAFF. The CDR3 DNA reads TGTGCCTGGAAGGGCTTCGGGGGGAACACTGAAGCTTTCTTT.